These 31 T cell receptor beta chains came from one sample sequenced in a study of regulatory T cells in long-lasting Graves disease. Building of the TCR beta libraries involved iRepertoire HTBI primers and Arm-PCR of CDR3 regions. Using its own MiXCR run on the multiplex PCR reads, TCRdb lists one record per CDR3 protein. The sample yields about 310,000 distinct CDR3 sequences, 20% to 25% seen once. Time point indicated: persistent/refractory GD, antithyroid drugs over 5 years with positive TRAb. PBMC RNA was the source of the TCR library. Sequencing used peripheral blood mononuclear cells (PBMCs), obtained when the disease was refractory, from a patient treated with antithyroid drugs. These receptors originate from a female donor with Graves disease.

Of note for this clonotype: A single base separates this from a much larger clone, so it may be a read error. The rearrangement uses TRBV12-3 or TRBV12-4 and TRBJ2-5; a weak D match, TRBD1 (6 bases). Trimming took 5 bases from V and 1 from J, leaving 8 bases between them. The CDR3 spans 13 residues. DNA of the CDR3: TGTGCCAGCAGTCGGGACACCCAAGAGACCCAGTACTTC. Amino acids: CASSRDTQETQYF.

This clonotype appeared a few times. V is TRBV15 and J is TRBJ1-5; D uncertain. V lost 8 bases and J 5 bases, leaving 16 bases between the germline ends. Germline V CDR1 and CDR2: LNHNV, YYDKDF (reference sequence). There are 14 residues in the CDR3. The CDR3 DNA sequence: TGTGCCACCTCCCTGGCAGGCCGTTATCAGCCCCAGCATTTT. It yields the protein CATSLAGRYQPQHF.

This clonotype was recorded many times. The chain couples TRBV20-1 to TRBJ2-3; 8 positions agree with TRBD2. J gave up 3 bases and V 3 bases, and 8 bases lay outside the gene matches. Germline V gene sequence: CDR1 DFQATT, CDR2 SNEGSKA (reference sequence). The CDR3 totals 15 residues. In DNA form, the CDR3 reads TGCAGTGCTAGTACCCCCGGGAGGGTTACAGATACGCAGTATTTT. Its translation: CSASTPGRVTDTQYF.

This sequence joins TRBV27 and TRBJ2-7; 11 positions agree with TRBD2. Germline loops: CDR1 MNHEY, CDR2 SMNVEV (reference sequence). Unmatched junction bases numbered 12, after V lost 5 bases and J lost 6 bases. The CDR3 has 16 amino acids. In nucleotides, the CDR3 is TGTGCCAGCAGTCCGACACTAGCGGGAGAAGGGGTCGAGCAGTACTTC. Protein: CASSPTLAGEGVEQYF.

This clonotype came up many times. This chain joins TRBV12-3 or TRBV12-4 and TRBJ2-2; TRBD2 aligns across 7 bases. The V gene end was trimmed by 7 bases and the J gene end by 7 bases; junction bases not matched to a gene: 9. CDR3 size: 14 residues. This chain's CDR3 is CASTLARGFGELFF. CDR3 sequence (DNA): TGTGCCAGCACACTAGCGCGGGGCTTCGGGGAGCTGTTTTTT.

This clonotype was seen at least ten times. This rearrangement joins TRBV20-1 to TRBJ2-7; D remains ambiguous. Trimming removed 3 bases from V and 0 bases from J, with 12 bases in between. CDR1 is DFQATT and CDR2 is SNEGSKA in the germline V gene (reference sequence). There are 14 residues in the CDR3. The CDR3, as DNA: TGCAGTGCTAGGGGTGACTCAATCTCCTACGAGCAGTACTTC. This codes for CSARGDSISYEQYF.

The J gene is TRBJ1-1, the V gene TRBV27; a possible D gene is TRBD1 (5 bases). The germline gives CDR1 MNHEY, CDR2 SMNVEV (reference sequence). V lost 5 bases and J lost 10, with 20 bases in between. The CDR3 is 14 residues long. The CDR3 DNA reads TGTGCCAGCAGTCAACGGGACTGGGGGGGTGGAGCTTTCTTT. This sequence encodes CASSQRDWGGGAFF.

The CDR3 bases are TGTGCCAGCAGCCTTAGCGGGAAGGGAGAGACCCAGTACTTC. Its protein is CASSLSGKGETQYF. The chain has TRBV9 and TRBJ2-5; TRBD2 matches 8 bases. The CDR3 has 14 amino acids. After removal of 4 bases from V and 4 bases from J, the junction contained 6 bases not matched to a gene. Germline assignment: CDR1 SGDLS and CDR2 YYNGEE.

At least ten counts were recorded for this clonotype. The J gene is TRBJ1-6, the V gene TRBV20-1, with D tentatively TRBD1 (6 bases). CDR3 length equals 15 residues. CDR1 is DFQATT and CDR2 is SNEGSKA in the germline V gene (reference sequence). V was shortened by 6 bases and J by 10 bases, with 22 bases between the two germline ends. The CDR3 loop is CSALPSTGTTSPLHF. The CDR3 bases are TGCAGTGCCCTACCCTCGACAGGCACCACCTCACCCCTCCACTTT.

The rearrangement links TRBV15 to TRBJ2-5; 12 bases line up with TRBD2. Trimming took 0 bases from V and 12 from J; bases not matched to a gene: 11. Germline lookup yields CDR1 LNHNV and CDR2 YYDKDF (reference sequence). The CDR3 is made up of 16 amino acids. CDR3 sequence reads: CATSRDELAGGVEKYF. The DNA of the CDR3 is TGTGCCACCAGCAGAGACGAACTAGCGGGAGGAGTAGAAAAGTACTTC.

This clonotype was observed at least ten times. The J gene is TRBJ2-7, the V gene TRBV20-1; D might be TRBD1 or TRBD2, each matching 6 bases. This CDR3 has 13 amino acids. Germline CDR1 reads DFQATT; CDR2 reads SNEGSKA (reference sequence). The V and J ends lost 5 bases and 6 bases respectively, with 17 bases between them. CDR3 sequence: CSARAEGVCEQYF. The DNA of the CDR3 is TGCAGTGCTCGGGCGGAGGGGGTTTGCGAGCAGTACTTC.

This clonotype was seen just once. The rearrangement joins TRBV28 to TRBJ2-1, with TRBD1 identical over 8 bases. V trimming: 2 bases; J trimming: 0 bases; junction bases outside the gene matches: 6. CDR3 size: 17 residues. Looked up from germline, CDR1 is MDHEN and CDR2 is SYDVKM. The DNA of the CDR3 is TGTGCCAGCAGTTTAGGGTACAGGGGGAGCTCCTACAATGAGCAGTTCTTC. It is translated as CASSLGYRGSSYNEQFF.

The V gene is TRBV19, the J gene TRBJ1-2; D is undetermined. Germline lookup yields CDR1 LNHDA and CDR2 SQIVND (reference sequence). CDR3 length: 13 amino acids. Trimming shortened V by 3 bases and J by 4 bases, and 9 bases separated the two germline ends. CDR3 protein: CASSITPSYGYTF. The CDR3 DNA sequence: TGTGCCAGTAGTATCACTCCATCCTATGGCTACACCTTC.

The chain has TRBV12-3 or TRBV12-4 and TRBJ1-2; 8 bases match TRBD1. The junction had 13 bases not matched to a gene; V was cut back by 9 bases and J by 4 bases. This CDR3 has 15 amino acids. The CDR3 protein is CASSMGQDRIYGYTF. In DNA, the CDR3 is TGTGCCAGTAGTATGGGACAGGACAGAATCTATGGCTACACCTTC.

This clonotype showed up many times. The rearrangement joins TRBV28 to TRBJ1-2, with D unclear. Germline V CDR1 and CDR2: MDHEN, SYDVKM. This CDR3 contains 12 residues. V lost 6 bases, J lost 2 bases, and 7 bases lay in between. CDR3 loop: CASSYTNYGYTF. CDR3 DNA sequence: TGTGCCAGCAGCTATACCAACTATGGCTACACCTTC.

In its sample, this clonotype was seen many times. This chain connects TRBV28 to TRBJ2-4, with TRBD1 as a possible D gene (6 bases). The CDR3 has 14 amino acids. The germline CDR1 and CDR2 sequences are MDHEN and SYDVKM. With 7 bases removed from V and 15 bases from J, the gap between germline ends came to 25 bases. CDR3: CASMGAGETYLPYF. CDR3 bases: TGTGCCAGCATGGGGGCAGGAGAGACTTATCTCCCGTACTTC.

This clonotype was observed at least ten times. The genes are TRBV28 and TRBJ1-2, with 9 bases that match TRBD1. The CDR3 loop spans 15 amino acids. From germline, CDR1 is MDHEN and CDR2 SYDVKM. Trimming removed 2 bases from V and 2 bases from J; junction bases left unmatched: 3. The CDR3 is CASSLTGQGNYGYTF. DNA for the CDR3: TGTGCCAGCAGTTTAACCGGACAGGGGAACTATGGCTACACCTTC.

The J gene is TRBJ2-5, the V gene TRBV6-2 or TRBV6-3; D is perhaps TRBD1 or TRBD2 (6 bases each). The germline CDR1 and CDR2 sequences are MNHEY and SVGEGT. CDR3 size: 16 residues. Trimming took off 0 bases at V and 4 bases at J, with 15 bases between the two ends. CDR3 sequence: CASSYSRGGRLETQYF. In DNA form, the CDR3 reads TGTGCCAGCAGTTACTCGAGAGGGGGGCGCTTAGAGACCCAGTACTTC.

This clonotype was seen a handful of times. The genes are TRBV27 and TRBJ2-7; 9 bases agree with TRBD2. The CDR3 is 15 residues long. Germline assignment: CDR1 MNHEY and CDR2 SMNVEV (reference sequence). Trimming removed 0 bases from V and 3 bases from J; junction bases left unmatched: 3. The CDR3 DNA is TGTGCCAGCAGTTTATCAGCGGGAGGATACTACGAGCAGTACTTC. It encodes CASSLSAGGYYEQYF.

This clonotype was detected many times. The chain has TRBV28 and TRBJ1-6; D remains ambiguous. This CDR3 comprises 15 residues. Trimming took off 3 bases at V and 6 bases at J, with 12 bases between the two ends. Germline CDR1 is MDHEN and CDR2 is SYDVKM. The CDR3 DNA sequence: TGTGCCAGCAGTTTTCTCGGGCAGGCTAATTCACCCCTCCACTTT. Translating gives CASSFLGQANSPLHF.

This clonotype has at least ten counts. The chain recombines TRBV28 with TRBJ1-1; no reliable D call. V gave up 2 bases and J gave up 4 bases, with 11 bases separating them. Germline lookup yields CDR1 MDHEN and CDR2 SYDVKM. This CDR3 is built from 14 residues. CDR3 protein: CASSLAGYVTEAFF. The CDR3 nucleotides read TGTGCCAGCAGTTTAGCGGGGTATGTCACTGAAGCTTTCTTT.

This chain uses TRBV12-3 or TRBV12-4 with TRBJ1-1; the D is unclear. This CDR3 comprises 14 residues. Trimming removed 3 bases at V and 4 bases at J, with 12 bases between. CDR3 DNA sequence: TGTGCCAGCAGTTTCGCAGGCAGATCCACTGAAGCTTTCTTT. It is translated as CASSFAGRSTEAFF.

This clonotype was picked up a small number of times. This rearrangement joins TRBV11-2 to TRBJ2-3; D remains unclear. Trimming cost V 4 bases and J 4 bases, with 12 bases left between them. Germline loops: CDR1 SGHAT, CDR2 FQNNGV. CDR3 length: 14 amino acids. The DNA of the CDR3 is TGTGCCAGCAGCTCCCTAGTCCGCGCAGATACGCAGTATTTT. This encodes CASSSLVRADTQYF. Combining the CDR3 with reference TRBV11-2 and TRBJ2-3 gives the whole variable domain EAGVAQSPRYKIIEKRQSVAFWCNPISGHATLYWYQQILGQGPKLLIQFQNNGVVDDSQLPKDRFSAERLKGVDSTLKIQPAKLEDSAVYLCASSSLVRADTQYFGPGTRLTVL.

There are a few counts of this clonotype. The J gene is TRBJ1-1, the V gene TRBV19; D gene uncertain. The germline V gene encodes CDR1 LNHDA and CDR2 SQIVND (reference sequence). V shed 2 bases and J shed 4 bases, with 11 bases lying between them. There are 14 residues in the CDR3. The CDR3 loop reads CASSIQAVVTEAFF. CDR3 nucleotides: TGTGCCAGTAGTATACAGGCTGTTGTCACTGAAGCTTTCTTT.

This clonotype has a handful of counts. The rearrangement joins TRBV9 to TRBJ1-5, with 9 positions matching TRBD1. This CDR3 has 16 residues. J lost 3 bases, V lost 8 bases, and 12 bases had no gene match. Looked up from germline, CDR1 is SGDLS and CDR2 is YYNGEE. Here the CDR3 reads CARRGWTGAINQPQHF. The CDR3 DNA reads as TGTGCCAGAAGAGGCTGGACAGGGGCTATCAATCAGCCCCAGCATTTT.

The chain recombines TRBV2 with TRBJ2-7, with TRBD2 matching 11 bases. This CDR3 is built from 13 residues. Germline V gene data show CDR1 as SNHLY and CDR2 as FYNNEI. V gave up 10 bases and J gave up 6 bases; unmatched junction bases: 8. This CDR3 is CATLAGGPGEQYF. DNA for the CDR3: TGTGCCACCTTAGCGGGAGGGCCCGGCGAGCAGTACTTC.

This clonotype was counted ten times or more. The chain recombines TRBV28 with TRBJ1-3; TRBD1 might be the D (5 bases). Trimming pared 6 bases from V and 4 bases from J, leaving 13 bases between. Germline CDR1 and CDR2: MDHEN and SYDVKM. The CDR3 loop spans 14 amino acids. CDR3 sequence: CASRPPGDGNTIYF. The CDR3 nucleotides read TGTGCCAGCAGGCCCCCGGGGGACGGAAACACCATATATTTT.

V and J are TRBV6-1 and TRBJ1-5; a weak D match, TRBD1 (6 bases). Germline values: CDR1 MNHNS, CDR2 SASEGT. The CDR3 runs 17 residues. V dropped 1 base and J dropped 2 bases, with 15 bases sitting between them. CDR3: CASSEGIGAGGNQPQHF. Here the CDR3 DNA reads TGTGCCAGCAGTGAAGGAATAGGGGCAGGGGGCAATCAGCCCCAGCATTTT.

This clonotype has ten or more counts. The J gene is TRBJ1-5, the V gene TRBV2; D perhaps matches TRBD1 (5 bases). The CDR3 totals 14 residues. The germline gives CDR1 SNHLY, CDR2 FYNNEI. V was shortened by 7 bases and J by 3 bases, with 13 bases between the two germline ends. The CDR3 bases are TGTGCCAGCAAATCAGGGAGTACCAATCAGCCCCAGCATTTT. This encodes CASKSGSTNQPQHF.

At least ten counts were recorded for this clonotype. The chain uses TRBV12-3 or TRBV12-4 and TRBJ2-7, with 7 bases matching TRBD2. V lost 2 bases and J lost 5; bases outside the gene matches: 3. The CDR3 loop spans 13 amino acids. The CDR3 sequence: CASSLYRGDEQYF. Written as DNA, the CDR3 is TGTGCCAGCAGTTTATATCGGGGGGACGAGCAGTACTTC.

The V gene is TRBV14, the J gene TRBJ2-7, with 9 bases matching TRBD1. Trimming took 0 bases from V and 0 from J; bases not matched to a gene: 12. Germline loops: CDR1 SGHDN, CDR2 FVKESK. This CDR3 contains 19 residues. The CDR3 loop is CASSQDPGQGIGGSYEQYF. DNA for the CDR3: TGTGCCAGCAGCCAAGATCCCGGACAGGGGATTGGTGGCTCCTACGAGCAGTACTTC.